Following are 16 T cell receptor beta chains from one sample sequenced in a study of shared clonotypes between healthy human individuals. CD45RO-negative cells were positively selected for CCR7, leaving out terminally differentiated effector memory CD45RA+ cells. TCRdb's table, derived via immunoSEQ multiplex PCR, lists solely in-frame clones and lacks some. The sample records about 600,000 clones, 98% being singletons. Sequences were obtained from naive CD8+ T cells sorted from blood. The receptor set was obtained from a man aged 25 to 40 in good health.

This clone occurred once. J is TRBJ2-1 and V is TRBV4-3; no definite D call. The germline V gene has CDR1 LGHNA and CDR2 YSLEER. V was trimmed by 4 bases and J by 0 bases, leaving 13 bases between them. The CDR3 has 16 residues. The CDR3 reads CASSRGWPSSYNEQFF. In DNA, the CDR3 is TGCGCCAGCAGCCGAGGATGGCCCAGCTCCTACAATGAGCAGTTCTTC.

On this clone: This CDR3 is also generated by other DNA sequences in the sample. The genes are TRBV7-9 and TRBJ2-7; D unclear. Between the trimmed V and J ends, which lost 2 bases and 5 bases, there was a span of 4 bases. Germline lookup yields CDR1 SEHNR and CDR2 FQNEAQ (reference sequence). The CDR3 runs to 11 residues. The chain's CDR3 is CASSLSDEQYF. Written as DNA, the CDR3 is TGTGCCAGCAGCTTATCCGACGAGCAGTACTTC.

The CDR3 sequence is CASSPPTSGVHHEQYF. The DNA for the CDR3 is TGCGCCAGCAGCCCACCGACTAGCGGTGTACACCACGAGCAGTACTTC. The J gene is TRBJ2-7, the V gene TRBV5-1, with 9 bases identical to TRBD2. The CDR3 covers 16 residues. V lost 4 bases and J lost 5; bases outside the gene matches: 13. Germline CDR1 SGHRS, CDR2 YFSETQ.

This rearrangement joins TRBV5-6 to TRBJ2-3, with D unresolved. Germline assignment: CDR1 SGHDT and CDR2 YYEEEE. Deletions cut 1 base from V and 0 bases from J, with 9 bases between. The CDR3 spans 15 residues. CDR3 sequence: CASSLSYSSTDTQYF. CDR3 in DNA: TGTGCCAGCAGCTTGTCCTACAGCAGCACAGATACGCAGTATTTT.

The chain's CDR3 is CASSNNRGDSYNEQFF. The DNA for the CDR3 is TGTGCCAGCAGCAACAACAGGGGAGACTCCTACAATGAGCAGTTCTTC. This rearrangement joins TRBV9 to TRBJ2-1; 7 bases are shared with TRBD1. V lost 4 bases to trimming and J lost 0 bases; unmatched junction nucleotides: 7. There are 16 residues in the CDR3. Per germline, CDR1 SGDLS and CDR2 YYNGEE.

CDR3 sequence: CASSLFAGGTYEQYF. The CDR3 nucleotides are TGTGCCAGCAGCTTATTCGCAGGAGGCACCTACGAGCAGTACTTC. The chain has TRBV11-2 and TRBJ2-7, with D tentatively TRBD2 (5 bases). The length of the CDR3 is 15 residues. Trimming left V 2 bases short and J 2 bases short, with 13 bases between. The germline gives CDR1 SGHAT, CDR2 FQNNGV.

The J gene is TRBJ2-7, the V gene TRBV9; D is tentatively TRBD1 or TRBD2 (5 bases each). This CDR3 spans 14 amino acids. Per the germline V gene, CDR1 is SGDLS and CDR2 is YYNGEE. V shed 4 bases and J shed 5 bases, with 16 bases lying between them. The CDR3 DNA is TGTGCCAGCAGCTCCGGTGGGGGATCTCACGAGCAGTACTTC. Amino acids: CASSSGGGSHEQYF.

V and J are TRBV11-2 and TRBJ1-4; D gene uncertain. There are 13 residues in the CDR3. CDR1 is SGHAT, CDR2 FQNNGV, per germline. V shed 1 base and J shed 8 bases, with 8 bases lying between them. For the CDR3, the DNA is TGTGCCAGCAGCTTAGGGTCCCGGGAAAAACTGTTTTTT. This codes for CASSLGSREKLFF.

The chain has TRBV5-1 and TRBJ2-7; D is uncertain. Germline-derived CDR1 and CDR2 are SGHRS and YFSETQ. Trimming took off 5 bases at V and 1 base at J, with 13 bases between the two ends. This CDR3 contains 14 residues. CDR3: CASSSPTPSYEQYF. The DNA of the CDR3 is TGCGCCAGCAGTTCCCCGACACCTTCCTACGAGCAGTACTTC. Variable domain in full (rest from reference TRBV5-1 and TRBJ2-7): KAGVTQTPRYLIKTRGQQVTLSCSPISGHRSVSWYQQTPGQGLQFLFEYFSETQRNKGNFPGRFSGRQFSNSRSEMNVSTLELGDSALYLCASSSPTPSYEQYFGPGTRLTVT.

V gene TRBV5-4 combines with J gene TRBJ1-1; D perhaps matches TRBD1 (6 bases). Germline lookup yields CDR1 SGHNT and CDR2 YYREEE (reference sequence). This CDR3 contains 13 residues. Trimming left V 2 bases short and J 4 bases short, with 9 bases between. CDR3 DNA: TGTGCCAGCAGCTTACAGGGTTTCACTGAAGCTTTCTTT. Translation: CASSLQGFTEAFF.

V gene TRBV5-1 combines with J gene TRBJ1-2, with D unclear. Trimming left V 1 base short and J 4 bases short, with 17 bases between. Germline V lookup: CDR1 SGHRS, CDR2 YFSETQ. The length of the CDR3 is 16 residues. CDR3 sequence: CASSLTGTTDSYGYTF. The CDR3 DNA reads TGCGCCAGCAGCTTGACGGGCACCACCGATTCCTATGGCTACACCTTC.

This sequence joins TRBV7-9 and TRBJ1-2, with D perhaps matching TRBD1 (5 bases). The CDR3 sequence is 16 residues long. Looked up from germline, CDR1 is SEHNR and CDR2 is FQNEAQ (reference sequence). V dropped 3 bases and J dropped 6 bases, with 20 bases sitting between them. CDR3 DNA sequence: TGTGCCAGCAGCTTCGGACCGGTAATACAGGTCAATGGCTACACCTTC. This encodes CASSFGPVIQVNGYTF.

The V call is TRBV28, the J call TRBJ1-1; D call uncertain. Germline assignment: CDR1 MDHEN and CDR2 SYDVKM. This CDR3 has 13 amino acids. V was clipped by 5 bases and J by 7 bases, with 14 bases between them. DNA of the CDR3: TGTGCCAGCAGTAGGGCAGGAGAGATTGAAGCTTTCTTT. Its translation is CASSRAGEIEAFF.

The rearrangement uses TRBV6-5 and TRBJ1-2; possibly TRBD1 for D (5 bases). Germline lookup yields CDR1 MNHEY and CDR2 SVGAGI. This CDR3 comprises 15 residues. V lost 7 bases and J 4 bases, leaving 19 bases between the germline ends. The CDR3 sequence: CASTPNSRGSYGYTF. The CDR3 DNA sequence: TGTGCCAGCACCCCTAATTCTAGGGGTTCCTATGGCTACACCTTC.

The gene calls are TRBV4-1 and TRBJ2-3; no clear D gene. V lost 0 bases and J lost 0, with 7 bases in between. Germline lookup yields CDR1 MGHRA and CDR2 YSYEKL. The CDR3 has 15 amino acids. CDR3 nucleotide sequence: TGCGCCAGCAGCCAAGAATACAAGAGCACAGATACGCAGTATTTT. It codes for CASSQEYKSTDTQYF.

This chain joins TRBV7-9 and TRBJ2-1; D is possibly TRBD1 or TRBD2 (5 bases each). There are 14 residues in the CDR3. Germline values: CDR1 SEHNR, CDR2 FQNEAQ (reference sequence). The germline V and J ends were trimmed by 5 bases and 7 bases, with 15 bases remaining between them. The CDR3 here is CASSVGDQLNEQFF. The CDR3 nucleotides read TGTGCCAGCAGCGTGGGGGACCAACTTAATGAGCAGTTCTTC.